The rows below give T cell receptor beta chains drawn from one sample of a study of beta chain features in type 1 diabetes. Repertoires were generated with immunoSEQ multiplex PCR, while TCRdb's copy carries only in-frame clones and drops some. This table has under 300,000 clones, 25% to 30% appearing once. Sequencing was carried out using central memory CD4+ T cells from blood. The source is a man younger than 45 in good health. The CDR3 runs from the conserved cysteine through the conserved F or W. D genes are given only for firm matches. Clone size is given for some rows only: seen once, a few or many times, or a class if the clone is expanded.

size | J | V | D | CDR3 | DNA
- | TRBJ2-3 | TRBV29-1 | TRBD1 | CSVLPGQGRDTQYF | TGCAGCGTCCTTCCGGGACAGGGGAGAGATACGCAGTATTTT
- | TRBJ2-1 | TRBV23-1 | - | CASSPRDQLYNEQFF | TGCGCCAGCAGTCCGAGGGACCAACTCTACAATGAGCAGTTCTTC
- | TRBJ2-4 | TRBV7-2 | - | CASSAQGSGLAKNIQYF | TGTGCCAGCAGCGCACAGGGTTCAGGGCTAGCCAAAAACATTCAGTACTTC
- | TRBJ1-5 | TRBV28 | TRBD1 | CASNPGGSSSNQPQHF | TGTGCCAGCAACCCAGGGGGCTCAAGTAGCAATCAGCCCCAGCATTTT
- | TRBJ2-4 | TRBV18 | TRBD1 | CASSPSPDRGIRAKNIQYF | TGTGCCAGCTCACCCAGCCCGGACAGGGGGATTCGGGCCAAAAACATTCAGTACTTC
few | TRBJ2-1 | TRBV29-1 | TRBD2 | CSVEAAGGPGEQFF | TGCAGCGTTGAAGCAGCGGGAGGGCCTGGTGAGCAGTTCTTC
- | TRBJ2-3 | TRBV18 | - | CASSIGTLADTQYF | TGTGCCAGCTCGATCGGTACCCTCGCAGATACGCAGTATTTT
- | TRBJ1-2 | TRBV7-2 | TRBD1 | CASSLGQGSGYTF | TGTGCCAGCAGCCTCGGACAGGGCTCTGGCTACACCTTC
- | TRBJ1-1 | TRBV11-2 | - | CASSYQGSEAFF | TGTGCCAGCAGCTACCAGGGATCTGAAGCTTTCTTT
few | TRBJ1-5 | TRBV7-9 | - | CASSLGPGAQHF | TGTGCCAGCAGCTTAGGCCCCGGGGCCCAGCATTTT
few | TRBJ2-7 | TRBV30 | - | CAWSRESASEQYF | TGTGCCTGGAGTAGGGAGAGTGCGTCCGAGCAGTACTTC
- | TRBJ2-3 | TRBV25-1 | - | CASSGGRASASTDTQYF | TGTGCCAGCAGTGGGGGGCGAGCTAGCGCGAGCACAGATACGCAGTATTTT
- | TRBJ2-1 | TRBV6-5 | - | CASSSMNNEQFF | TGTGCCAGCAGTTCAATGAACAATGAGCAGTTCTTC
- | TRBJ2-7 | TRBV6-6 | TRBD1 | CASSYSTGVDGEQYF | TGTGCCAGCAGTTACTCGACAGGGGTGGATGGCGAGCAGTACTTC
- | TRBJ1-1 | TRBV5-1 | - | CASSQFVNTEAFF | TGCGCCAGCAGCCAGTTTGTGAACACTGAAGCTTTCTTT
few | TRBJ2-7 | TRBV23-1 | TRBD1 | CASSQVGTEACIYEQYF | TGCGCCAGCAGTCAAGTCGGGACAGAGGCTTGTATCTACGAGCAGTACTTC
once | TRBJ2-7 | TRBV11-2 | - | CASSPRGGGNEQYF | TGTGCCAGCAGCCCTCGGGGAGGGGGCAACGAGCAGTACTTC
few | TRBJ2-5 | TRBV30 | TRBD2 | CAWSQGLAGALQETQYF | TGTGCCTGGAGTCAAGGACTAGCGGGAGCTCTCCAGGAGACCCAGTACTTC
- | TRBJ1-1 | TRBV29-1 | - | CSAGTTGVGTEAFF | TGCAGCGCCGGTACGACAGGAGTCGGGACTGAAGCTTTCTTT
- | TRBJ2-7 | TRBV18 | TRBD1 | CASSHGQGTYEQYF | TGTGCCAGCTCCCACGGACAGGGAACATACGAGCAGTACTTC
- | TRBJ2-3 | TRBV29-1 | - | CSARDNWGTDTQYF | TGCAGCGCCAGGGACAATTGGGGCACAGATACGCAGTATTTT
- | TRBJ2-5 | TRBV7-7 | TRBD2 | CASSTQLAGGRETQYF | TGTGCCAGCAGCACGCAACTAGCGGGAGGGCGGGAGACCCAGTACTTC
many | TRBJ1-2 | TRBV30 | TRBD1 | CAWRGTGAYYGYTF | TGTGCCTGGAGGGGGACAGGGGCATACTATGGCTACACCTTC
- | TRBJ1-5 | TRBV7-6 | - | CASSLWGGSNQPQHF | TGTGCCAGCAGCTTATGGGGCGGTAGCAATCAGCCCCAGCATTTT
few | TRBJ1-6 | TRBV11-2 | - | CASSLDQIKLHF | TGTGCCAGCAGCTTAGATCAAATCAAGCTCCACTTT
few | TRBJ2-5 | TRBV11-2 | - | CASSLSLGETQYF | TGTGCCAGCAGCTTATCATTAGGAGAGACCCAGTACTTC
- | TRBJ2-3 | TRBV9 | TRBD2 | CASSGTSGSVTDTQYF | TGTGCCAGCAGCGGGACTAGCGGGAGTGTAACAGATACGCAGTATTTT
- | TRBJ2-7 | TRBV2 | TRBD1 | CASSRDSRSYEQYF | TGTGCCAGCAGTCGGGACAGCCGCTCCTACGAGCAGTACTTC
- | TRBJ2-5 | TRBV30 | - | CAWGTVVSFQETQYF | TGTGCCTGGGGGACGGTCGTATCATTCCAAGAGACCCAGTACTTC
few | TRBJ2-7 | TRBV27 | - | CASSLYRSGRLREQYF | TGTGCCAGCAGTTTATACAGGTCGGGACGGCTTCGCGAGCAGTACTTC
- | TRBJ2-6 | TRBV5-4 | - | CASSSRVTGANVLTF | TGTGCCAGCAGTTCCAGGGTGACTGGGGCCAACGTCCTGACTTTC
- | TRBJ2-5 | TRBV11-2 | - | CASSLVGQTQETQYF | TGTGCCAGCAGCTTAGTCGGACAGACCCAAGAGACCCAGTACTTC
- | TRBJ2-1 | TRBV7-2 | - | CASSLTRDSYNEQFF | TGTGCCAGCAGCTTAACCAGGGACTCCTACAATGAGCAGTTCTTC
- | TRBJ2-3 | TRBV27 | - | CASSSNRVMANTQYF | TGTGCCAGCAGTTCAAACAGGGTAATGGCGAATACGCAGTATTTT
many | TRBJ1-2 | TRBV20-1 | - | CSARDIYGYTF | TGCAGTGCTAGAGACATCTATGGCTACACCTTC
many | TRBJ2-7 | TRBV15 | TRBD1 | CATSRDQGAYEQYF | TGTGCCACCAGCAGAGATCAGGGGGCCTACGAGCAGTACTTC
- | TRBJ2-7 | TRBV14 | TRBD1 | CASSRDRAASYEQYF | TGTGCCAGCAGCCGAGACAGGGCCGCATCTTACGAGCAGTACTTC
- | TRBJ2-5 | TRBV6-5 | - | CASSTRGIWETQYF | TGTGCCAGCAGTACCCGGGGGATCTGGGAGACCCAGTACTTC
few | TRBJ2-7 | TRBV13 | - | CASSPKRSSYEQYF | TGTGCCAGCAGCCCAAAACGGAGCTCCTACGAGCAGTACTTC
once | TRBJ1-5 | TRBV7-9 | - | CASSGDSSNQPQHF | TGTGCCAGCAGCGGCGACAGTAGCAATCAGCCCCAGCATTTT
- | TRBJ1-1 | TRBV12-5 | - | CASGLDSFTEAFF | TGTGCTAGTGGTTTGGACAGCTTCACTGAAGCTTTCTTT
- | TRBJ2-1 | TRBV7-2 | TRBD2 | CASSLRTSGVNEQFF | TGTGCCAGCAGCTTACGGACTAGCGGCGTCAATGAGCAGTTCTTC
- | TRBJ1-4 | TRBV10-3 | - | CAISESANEKLFF | TGTGCCATCAGTGAGTCGGCTAATGAAAAACTGTTTTTT
many | TRBJ2-3 | TRBV11-2 | TRBD2 | CASSLSRGSGTAADTQYF | TGTGCCAGCAGCTTATCCCGAGGTAGCGGGACGGCTGCAGATACGCAGTATTTT
few | TRBJ2-7 | TRBV30 | - | CAWSGGGSSYEQYF | TGTGCCTGGAGTGGCGGAGGGAGCTCCTACGAGCAGTACTTC
- | TRBJ2-3 | TRBV11-2 | - | CASSLGVSADTQYF | TGTGCCAGCAGCTTAGGAGTATCAGCAGATACGCAGTATTTT
- | TRBJ2-3 | TRBV7-9 | - | CASSSPVGHTNTQYF | TGTGCCAGCAGCTCTCCTGTGGGCCATACGAATACGCAGTATTTT
- | TRBJ2-7 | TRBV5-1 | - | CASSFVGGEQYF | TGCGCCAGCAGCTTCGTGGGTGGCGAGCAGTACTTC
- | TRBJ1-1 | TRBV6-5 | - | CASSYSALTEAFF | TGTGCCAGCAGTTATTCGGCCTTAACGGAAGCTTTCTTT
few | TRBJ2-3 | TRBV7-2 | - | CASSLGPSTDTQYF | TGTGCCAGCAGCCTAGGCCCGAGCACAGATACGCAGTATTTT
- | TRBJ2-4 | TRBV30 | - | CAWDTERNIQYF | TGTGCCTGGGACACGGAAAGGAACATTCAGTACTTC
- | TRBJ2-7 | TRBV18 | TRBD2 | CASSPPSGRYEQYF | TGTGCCAGCTCACCACCGTCCGGGAGGTACGAGCAGTACTTC
few | TRBJ2-3 | TRBV30 | - | CAWSQTGTDTQYF | TGTGCCTGGAGCCAGACGGGAACAGATACGCAGTATTTT
few | TRBJ2-7 | TRBV7-8 | - | CASSLSWGEQYF | TGTGCCAGCAGCTTGTCTTGGGGCGAGCAGTACTTC